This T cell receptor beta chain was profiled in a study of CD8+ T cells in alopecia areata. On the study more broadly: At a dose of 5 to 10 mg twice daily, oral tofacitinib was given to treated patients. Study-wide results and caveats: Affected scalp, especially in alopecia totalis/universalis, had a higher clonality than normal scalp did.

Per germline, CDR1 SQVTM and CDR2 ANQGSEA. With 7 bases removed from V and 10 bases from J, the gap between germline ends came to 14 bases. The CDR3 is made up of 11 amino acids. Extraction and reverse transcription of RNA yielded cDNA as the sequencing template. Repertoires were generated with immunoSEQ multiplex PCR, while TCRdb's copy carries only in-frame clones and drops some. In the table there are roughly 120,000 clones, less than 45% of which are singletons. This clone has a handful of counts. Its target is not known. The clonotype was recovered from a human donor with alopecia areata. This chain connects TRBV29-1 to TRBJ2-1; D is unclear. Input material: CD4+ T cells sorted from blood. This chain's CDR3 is CSAQGRREQFF. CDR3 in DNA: TGCAGCGCCCAAGGCCGGCGGGAGCAGTTCTTC.